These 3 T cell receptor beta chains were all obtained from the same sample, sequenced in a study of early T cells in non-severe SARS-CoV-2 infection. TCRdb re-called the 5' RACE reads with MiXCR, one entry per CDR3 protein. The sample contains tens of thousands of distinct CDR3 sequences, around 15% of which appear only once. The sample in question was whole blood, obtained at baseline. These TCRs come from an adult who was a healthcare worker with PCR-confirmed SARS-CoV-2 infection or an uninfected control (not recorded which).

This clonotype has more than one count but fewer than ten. CDR3 amino acids: CASSLEAAFFDQPQHF. CDR3 bases: TGCGCCAGCAGCTTGGAGGCGGCGTTTTTTGATCAGCCCCAGCATTTT. The chain links TRBV5-1 to TRBJ1-5; D is undetermined. Germline assignment: CDR1 SGHRS and CDR2 YFSETQ. With 0 bases removed from V and 5 bases from J, the gap between germline ends came to 15 bases. The CDR3 is made up of 16 amino acids.

This chain's CDR3 is CAWSKTGQQWDTQYF. CDR3 in DNA: TGTGCCTGGAGTAAGACAGGTCAACAGTGGGATACGCAGTATTTT. The genes are TRBV30 and TRBJ2-3, with D tentatively TRBD1 (6 bases). V was shortened by 2 bases and J by 6 bases, with 18 bases between the two germline ends. Germline assignment: CDR1 GTSNPN and CDR2 SVGIG (reference sequence). The CDR3 loop spans 15 amino acids.

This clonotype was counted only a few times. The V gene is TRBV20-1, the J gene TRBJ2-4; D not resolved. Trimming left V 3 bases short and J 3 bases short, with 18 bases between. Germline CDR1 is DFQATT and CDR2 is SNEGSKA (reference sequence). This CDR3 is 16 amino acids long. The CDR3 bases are TGCAGTGCTAGTTTGCTTGTCACCCCCGACAAAAACATTCAGTACTTC. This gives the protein CSASLLVTPDKNIQYF.